This TCR beta chain was sequenced in a study of T cells in localized non-small cell lung cancer. Germline CDR1 SQVTM, CDR2 ANQGSEA. This CDR3 spans 10 amino acids. The V end was cut by 3 bases, the J end by 9 bases, with 6 bases between. Data came from immunoSEQ multiplex PCR; TCRdb stores just in-frame clones and leaves some out. The sample carries roughly 58,000 clones, about four fifths recorded once. This chain links TRBV29-1 with TRBJ2-1; D is perhaps TRBD2 (5 bases). The material was PBMCs, obtained before any cancer treatment. This TCR was recovered from a man aged 40 to 70 with stage II lung adenocarcinoma. In DNA form, the CDR3 reads TGCAGCGTTGACGGAGGTGAGCAGTTCTTC. Protein sequence: CSVDGGEQFF.